The 27 T cell receptor beta chains below all came from one sample that was sequenced in a study of low-dose radiotherapy and immunotherapy resistance in tumors (dated by TCRdb to the early 2020s). The time point tag for this specimen amounts to: before trial treatment. TCRdb records Illumina MiniSeq as the sequencer. First-strand cDNA was synthesized using Superscript III and a set of TRAV- and TRBV-specific primers, so that both TCRalpha and TCRbeta chains were covered. TCRs were amplified for 20 PCR cycles with Phusion, using a constant-region primer paired with the adapter attached to the V primers. The public reads were reprocessed in TCRdb via fastp at Q25 and MiXCR, keeping in-frame beta chains. Rows matching on CDR3 protein sequence are summarized as one entry with the most common DNA and genes. The sample records fewer than 95,000 distinct CDR3 sequences, around 9.2% of which are singletons. Under 1.1% of the sample comes from the top ten.

The sample here was PBMCs, taken before treatment. Source of these receptors: a male donor with prostate cancer.

The sample holds many counts of this clonotype. The genes are TRBV10-3 and TRBJ2-7; D unresolved. Per germline, CDR1 ENHRY and CDR2 SYGVKD. This CDR3 region has 14 residues. Trimming removed 9 bases from V and 3 bases from J, with 18 bases in between. The CDR3 DNA reads as TGTGCCATTAGGCCTCAAGACGGATACTACGAGCAGTACTTC. Translated, it gives CAIRPQDGYYEQYF.

This clonotype appeared many times. The chain couples TRBV2 to TRBJ1-2, with unresolved D. Germline values: CDR1 SNHLY, CDR2 FYNNEI. The CDR3 covers 13 residues. V was cut by 1 base and J by 2 bases, with 5 bases left in between. The DNA of the CDR3 is TGTGCCAGCAGTGAAGGGCGGAACTATGGCTACACCTTC. This codes for CASSEGRNYGYTF.

This clonotype was seen many times. The chain employs TRBV29-1 and TRBJ2-7, with D possibly being TRBD2 (6 bases). CDR1 SQVTM and CDR2 ANQGSEA come from the germline V gene. This CDR3 comprises 15 residues. Trimming shortened V by 0 bases and J by 7 bases, and 19 bases separated the two germline ends. The CDR3 DNA reads TGCAGCGTTGAAGATCGGGGCGCGGTCCGGGGGGAGCAGTACTTC. It specifies CSVEDRGAVRGEQYF.

This clonotype was seen many times. The chain joins TRBV7-2 to TRBJ2-3, with a possible D match to TRBD2 (6 bases). CDR3 length: 16 amino acids. The germline V gene has CDR1 SGHTA and CDR2 FQGNSA. Between the trimmed V and J ends, which lost 5 bases and 0 bases, there was a span of 15 bases. The CDR3 sequence is CASSLRGLASTDTQYF. CDR3 in DNA: TGTGCCAGCAGCCTTCGTGGGCTAGCGAGCACAGATACGCAGTATTTT.

This clonotype showed up many times. The chain is built from TRBV7-9 and TRBJ2-2, with 14 bases fitting TRBD2. Trimming removed 4 bases from V and 2 bases from J; junction bases left unmatched: 3. Germline V CDR1 and CDR2: SEHNR, FQNEAQ (reference sequence). The CDR3 spans 17 residues. CDR3 region: CASSSGLAGVNTGELFF. The DNA of the CDR3 is TGTGCCAGCAGCTCGGGACTAGCGGGGGTAAACACCGGGGAGCTGTTTTTT.

The sample holds many counts of this clonotype. The chain employs TRBV18 and TRBJ1-4; no definite D call. V lost 8 bases to trimming and J lost 0 bases, with 10 bases between them. Germline V gene lookup returns CDR1 KGHSH and CDR2 LQKENI. This CDR3 comprises 14 residues. This chain's CDR3 is CASRSGATNEKLFF. DNA for the CDR3: TGTGCCAGCCGCAGCGGGGCAACTAATGAAAAACTGTTTTTT.

This clonotype showed up many times. This sequence joins TRBV20-1 and TRBJ2-7; D possibly corresponds to TRBD2 (6 bases). Germline CDR1 and CDR2: DFQATT and SNEGSKA (reference sequence). With 3 bases removed from V and 2 bases from J, the gap between germline ends came to 17 bases. CDR3 length equals 15 residues. The CDR3 here is CSARAVGSGTYEQYF. The CDR3 DNA reads as TGCAGTGCTAGGGCGGTGGGTAGCGGAACCTACGAGCAGTACTTC.

This clonotype was counted many times. The chain employs TRBV11-1 and TRBJ2-3, with D perhaps TRBD2 (6 bases). CDR1 is SGHAT and CDR2 is FQDESV in the germline V gene (reference sequence). The CDR3 contains 16 residues. V dropped 3 bases and J dropped 3 bases, with 16 bases sitting between them. This chain's CDR3 is CASSLGGIERTDTQYF. The DNA for the CDR3 is TGTGCCAGCAGCTTGGGCGGGATAGAGAGGACAGATACGCAGTATTTT. The full variable domain, completed using reference TRBV11-1 and TRBJ2-3, is EAEVAQSPRYKITEKSQAVAFWCDPISGHATLYWYRQILGQGPELLVQFQDESVVDDSQLPKDRFSAERLKGVDSTLKIQPAELGDSAMYLCASSLGGIERTDTQYFGPGTRLTVL.

In nucleotides, the CDR3 is TGTGCCAGCAGCCCTAGAGGCAAACAAGAGACCCAGTACTTC. This gives the protein CASSPRGKQETQYF. The rearrangement uses TRBV7-9 and TRBJ2-5; no clear D gene. The CDR3 totals 14 residues. V lost 5 bases, J lost 2 bases, and 12 bases lay in between. Germline CDR1 is SEHNR and CDR2 is FQNEAQ (reference sequence).

There are many counts of this clonotype. The V and J genes are TRBV29-1 and TRBJ1-1; no reliable D call. Trimming shortened V by 0 bases and J by 2 bases, and 7 bases separated the two germline ends. The V gene's germline CDR1 is SQVTM and CDR2 ANQGSEA. This CDR3 contains 13 residues. CDR3 region: CSVEDLGNTEAFF. In DNA, the CDR3 is TGCAGCGTTGAAGATCTAGGAAACACTGAAGCTTTCTTT.

This clonotype has at least ten counts. V gene TRBV28 combines with J gene TRBJ2-7; possible D gene TRBD2, 6 bases. The CDR3 is 14 amino acids. The germline V gene has CDR1 MDHEN and CDR2 SYDVKM. Trimming cost V 6 bases and J 3 bases, with 15 bases left between them. CDR3 residues: CASRPGGKFYEQYF. The CDR3 nucleotides read TGTGCCAGCAGGCCCGGGGGAAAATTCTACGAGCAGTACTTC.

This clonotype was detected ten times or more. The rearrangement links TRBV10-3 to TRBJ2-1; unclear D gene. Germline V gives CDR1 ENHRY, CDR2 SYGVKD. V was trimmed by 6 bases and J by 6 bases, leaving 12 bases between them. There are 13 residues in the CDR3. CDR3: CAISLEELNEQFF. Written as DNA, the CDR3 is TGTGCCATCAGCCTCGAGGAGCTCAATGAGCAGTTCTTC.

This clonotype has just one count. A read error is likely here: a far larger clone is one base away. This sequence joins TRBV13 and TRBJ1-2, with D perhaps TRBD1 (6 bases). This CDR3 is 14 amino acids long. CDR1 and CDR2 (germline): PRHDT, FYEKMQ (reference sequence). V was pared by 4 bases and J by 5 bases, with 14 bases between. The CDR3, as DNA: TGTGCCAGCAGCTCCGGGACAAAGAGTTATGGCTACACCTTC. It translates to CASSSGTKSYGYTF. Combining the CDR3 with reference TRBV13 and TRBJ1-2 gives the whole variable domain AAGVIQSPRHLIKEKRETATLKCYPIPRHDTVYWYQQGPGQDPQFLISFYEKMQSDKGSIPDRFSAQQFSDYHSELNMSSLELGDSALYFCASSSGTKSYGYTFGSGTRLTVV.

This clonotype was observed many times. The J gene is TRBJ2-7, the V gene TRBV7-3, with 7 bases lining up with TRBD2. Germline V gives CDR1 SGHTA, CDR2 FQGTGA. Losses at the gene ends were 2 bases for V and 5 bases for J; bases not matched to a gene: 15. This CDR3 comprises 17 residues. The CDR3 coding sequence is TGTGCCAGCAGCTTACGGGCGCCCGGGGAGGGGTCCCACGAGCAGTACTTC. Its translation is CASSLRAPGEGSHEQYF.

This sequence joins TRBV29-1 and TRBJ2-1, with 9 bases matching TRBD2. Germline V gene sequence: CDR1 SQVTM, CDR2 ANQGSEA. This CDR3 is 17 amino acids long. The J segment lost 9 bases and the V segment lost 2 bases, leaving 17 bases of the junction unmatched. The CDR3 region is CSVEQYRGGRGRGEQFF. The CDR3 coding sequence is TGCAGCGTTGAACAGTATCGGGGCGGGAGGGGTCGTGGTGAGCAGTTCTTC.

This clonotype was observed many times. The chain joins TRBV12-3 or TRBV12-4 to TRBJ2-1, with 11 bases lining up with TRBD2. V shed 7 bases, J shed 10 bases, and the junction held 12 bases outside the gene matches. The CDR3 covers 15 residues. The DNA for the CDR3 is TGTGCCAGCACCAAGACTAGCGGGATTGTTCGGGAGCAGTTCTTC. Translated: CASTKTSGIVREQFF.

The chain joins TRBV20-1 to TRBJ1-2, with 10 nucleotides matching TRBD1. V shed 6 bases, J shed 7 bases, and the junction held 8 bases outside the gene matches. Germline loops: CDR1 DFQATT, CDR2 SNEGSKA (reference sequence). The CDR3 is made up of 13 amino acids. The CDR3 is CSAPGQGSVGYTF. In DNA, the CDR3 is TGCAGTGCGCCGGGACAGGGGTCGGTTGGCTACACCTTC.

This clonotype was seen many times. This chain links TRBV29-1 with TRBJ2-7; 11 nucleotides match TRBD1. CDR1 is SQVTM, CDR2 ANQGSEA, per germline. CDR3 size: 16 residues. V gave up 4 bases and J gave up 5 bases; unmatched junction bases: 13. As DNA, the CDR3 is TGCAGCGTTGCAAGGACAGGGGGCTTTAACCCGGACGAGCAGTACTTC. It translates to CSVARTGGFNPDEQYF.

This clonotype occurred many times. The chain recombines TRBV20-1 with TRBJ2-3; D ambiguous. The germline V and J ends were trimmed by 1 base and 2 bases, with 4 bases remaining between them. Germline lookup yields CDR1 DFQATT and CDR2 SNEGSKA (reference sequence). There are 12 residues in the CDR3. The CDR3 nucleotides are TGCAGTGCTAGAGTCCTCACAGATACGCAGTATTTT. It codes for CSARVLTDTQYF.

This clonotype was counted many times. This sequence joins TRBV29-1 and TRBJ2-1; D may be TRBD2 (6 bases). The CDR3 spans 13 residues. V shed 6 bases and J shed 6 bases, with 15 bases lying between them. The V gene's germline CDR1 is SQVTM and CDR2 ANQGSEA. The CDR3 DNA reads as TGCAGCGTGGGACTTGTTGTTGGCAATGAGCAGTTCTTC. This codes for CSVGLVVGNEQFF.

This clonotype was found many times. The chain employs TRBV27 and TRBJ2-5; 9 bases agree with TRBD2. Germline CDR1 MNHEY, CDR2 SMNVEV (reference sequence). The CDR3 has 13 amino acids. Trimming at V came to 9 bases and at J to 6 bases, leaving 8 bases not matched to a gene. CDR3 residues: CASHIAGAQTQYF. CDR3 coding DNA: TGTGCCAGTCATATAGCGGGAGCCCAGACCCAGTACTTC.

This clonotype was recorded many times. The genes are TRBV9 and TRBJ2-1, with 8 bases that match TRBD2. Per germline, CDR1 SGDLS and CDR2 YYNGEE. CDR3 length: 15 amino acids. V dropped 4 bases and J dropped 9; count of bases not matched to a gene: 12. CDR3 DNA sequence: TGTGCCAGCAGCACGGGACTAGGGGTCTTGGGTGAGCAGTTCTTC. Translation gives CASSTGLGVLGEQFF. Complete variable domain (other parts from reference TRBV9 and TRBJ2-1): DSGVTQTPKHLITATGQRVTLRCSPRSGDLSVYWYQQSLDQGLQFLIQYYNGEERAKGNILERFSAQQFPDLHSELNLSSLELGDSALYFCASSTGLGVLGEQFFGPGTRLTVL.

This clonotype was seen ten or more times. V and J are TRBV10-3 and TRBJ2-2; D is tentatively TRBD1 or TRBD2 (5 bases each). V was clipped by 2 bases and J by 4 bases, with 5 bases between them. CDR1 is ENHRY and CDR2 is SYGVKD in the germline V gene. The length of the CDR3 is 13 residues. The CDR3 region is CAISEGGTGELFF. CDR3 bases: TGTGCCATCAGTGAGGGGGGCACCGGGGAGCTGTTTTTT.

The chain recombines TRBV5-1 with TRBJ2-3; D is perhaps TRBD1 or TRBD2 (6 bases each). Germline-derived CDR1 and CDR2 are SGHRS and YFSETQ. There are 16 residues in the CDR3. V was shortened by 2 bases and J by 1 base, with 14 bases between the two germline ends. This CDR3 is CASSFSGGGGTDTQYF. The CDR3 DNA is TGCGCCAGCAGCTTCTCCGGAGGGGGTGGCACAGATACGCAGTATTTT. Complete variable domain (other parts from reference TRBV5-1 and TRBJ2-3): KAGVTQTPRYLIKTRGQQVTLSCSPISGHRSVSWYQQTPGQGLQFLFEYFSETQRNKGNFPGRFSGRQFSNSRSEMNVSTLELGDSALYLCASSFSGGGGTDTQYFGPGTRLTVL.

This clonotype was seen many times. The rearrangement joins TRBV30 to TRBJ1-1; D gene uncertain. CDR3 size: 14 residues. V shed 3 bases and J shed 1 base, with 12 bases lying between them. The germline CDR1 and CDR2 sequences are GTSNPN and SVGIG (reference sequence). In nucleotides, the CDR3 is TGTGCCTGGAGGATCGGTATGGGGAACACTGAAGCTTTCTTT. This encodes CAWRIGMGNTEAFF. The full variable domain, in which reference TRBV30 and TRBJ1-1 provide the parts outside the CDR3, is SQTIHQWPATLVQPVGSPLSLECTVEGTSNPNLYWYRQAAGRGLQLLFYSVGIGQISSEVPQNLSASRPQDRQFILSSKKLLLSDSGFYLCAWRIGMGNTEAFFGQGTRLTVV.

This clonotype was counted at least ten times. This sequence joins TRBV5-4 and TRBJ1-1, with 10 bases fitting TRBD1. V dropped 4 bases and J dropped 4; count of bases not matched to a gene: 7. Germline-derived CDR1 and CDR2 are SGHNT and YYREEE (reference sequence). CDR3 length: 15 residues. CDR3 coding DNA: TGTGCCAGCAGCATCGACAGGGGGCTGGTCACTGAAGCTTTCTTT. This translates into CASSIDRGLVTEAFF.

This clonotype has at least ten counts. V and J are TRBV30 and TRBJ1-5, with D hard to call. V was shortened by 0 bases and J by 1 base, with 4 bases between the two germline ends. The CDR3 is 13 residues long. The germline gives CDR1 GTSNPN, CDR2 SVGIG (reference sequence). The CDR3 region has the DNA TGTGCCTGGAGTGTACAGAGCAATCAGCCCCAGCATTTT. Translation: CAWSVQSNQPQHF.